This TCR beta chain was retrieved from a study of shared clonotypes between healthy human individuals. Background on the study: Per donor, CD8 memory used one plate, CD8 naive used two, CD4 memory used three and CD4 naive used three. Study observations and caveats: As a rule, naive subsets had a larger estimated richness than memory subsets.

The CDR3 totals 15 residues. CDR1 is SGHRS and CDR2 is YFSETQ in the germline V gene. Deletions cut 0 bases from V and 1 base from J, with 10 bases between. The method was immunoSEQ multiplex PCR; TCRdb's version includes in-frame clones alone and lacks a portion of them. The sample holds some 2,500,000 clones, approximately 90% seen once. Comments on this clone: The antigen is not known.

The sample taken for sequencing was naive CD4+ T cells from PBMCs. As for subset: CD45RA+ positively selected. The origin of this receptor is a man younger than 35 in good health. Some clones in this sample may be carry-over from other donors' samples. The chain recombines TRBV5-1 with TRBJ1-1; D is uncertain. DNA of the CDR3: TGCGCCAGCAGCTTGGTCGTGGACTCGAACACTGAAGCTTTCTTT. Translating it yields CASSLVVDSNTEAFF.